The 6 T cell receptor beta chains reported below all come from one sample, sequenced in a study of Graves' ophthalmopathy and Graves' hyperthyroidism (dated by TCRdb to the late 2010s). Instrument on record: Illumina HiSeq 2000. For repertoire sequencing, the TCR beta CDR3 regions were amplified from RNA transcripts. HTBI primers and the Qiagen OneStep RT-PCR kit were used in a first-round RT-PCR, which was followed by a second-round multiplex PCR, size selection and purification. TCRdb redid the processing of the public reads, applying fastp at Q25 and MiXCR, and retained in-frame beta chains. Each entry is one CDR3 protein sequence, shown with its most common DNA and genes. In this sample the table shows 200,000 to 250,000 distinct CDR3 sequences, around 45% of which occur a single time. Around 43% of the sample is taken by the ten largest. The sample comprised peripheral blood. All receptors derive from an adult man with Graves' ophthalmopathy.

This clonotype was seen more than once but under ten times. CDR3 amino acids: CASSLLAGPNPYEQYF. In DNA, the CDR3 is TGTGCCAGCAGCTTACTAGCGGGACCTAACCCCTACGAGCAGTACTTC. This sequence joins TRBV7-3 and TRBJ2-7; TRBD2 matches 9 bases. Germline loops: CDR1 SGHTA, CDR2 FQGTGA. The CDR3 covers 16 residues. V lost 2 bases and J lost 2; bases outside the gene matches: 7.

CDR3 sequence (DNA): TGCGCCAGCACGCAAGACAGGGGGCCCAACTATGGCTACACCTTC. Translating gives CASTQDRGPNYGYTF. This chain links TRBV10-1 with TRBJ1-2; 10 positions agree with TRBD1. V lost 7 bases and J lost 2; bases outside the gene matches: 7. Germline values: CDR1 WNHNN, CDR2 SYGVQD (reference sequence). There are 15 residues in the CDR3.

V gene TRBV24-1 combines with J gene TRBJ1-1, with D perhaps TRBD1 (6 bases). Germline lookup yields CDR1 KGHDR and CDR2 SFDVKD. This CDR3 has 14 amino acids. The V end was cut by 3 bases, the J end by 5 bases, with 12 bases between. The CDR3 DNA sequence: TGTGCCACCAGTGATGAACAGGGTCCTACTGAAGCTTTCTTT. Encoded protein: CATSDEQGPTEAFF.

In DNA, the CDR3 is TGTGCCAGCAGCCAAGCAGGGCCCCGGGAGACCCAGTACTTC. Its protein is CASSQAGPRETQYF. The gene calls are TRBV9 and TRBJ2-5, with D possibly matching TRBD1 (5 bases). Germline loops: CDR1 SGDLS, CDR2 YYNGEE. Between the trimmed V and J ends, which lost 4 bases and 5 bases, there was a span of 15 bases. The CDR3 extends over 14 amino acids.

The CDR3 DNA reads as TGTGCCAGCAGTCTCCGAGGTTCTGGGGCTTTCTTT. Protein: CASSLRGSGAFF. The rearrangement uses TRBV6-4 and TRBJ1-1; D remains unclear. V was clipped by 5 bases and J by 11 bases, with 15 bases between them. The CDR3 runs to 12 residues. Per germline, CDR1 MRHNA and CDR2 SNTAGT.

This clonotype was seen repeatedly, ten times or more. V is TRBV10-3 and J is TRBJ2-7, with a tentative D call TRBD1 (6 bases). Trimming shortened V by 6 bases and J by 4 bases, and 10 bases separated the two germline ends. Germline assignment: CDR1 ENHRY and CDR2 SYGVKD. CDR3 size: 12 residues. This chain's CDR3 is CAISATGYEQYF. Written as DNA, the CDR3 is TGTGCCATCAGCGCGACAGGATACGAGCAGTACTTC.